What follows describes a single T cell receptor beta chain. The assay was immunoSEQ multiplex PCR, and TCRdb's table has in-frame clones only and misses some. This table holds tens of thousands of clones, roughly 92% found once. V was trimmed by 0 bases and J by 6 bases, leaving 9 bases between them. The CDR3 loop spans 14 amino acids. Looked up from germline, CDR1 is MRHNA and CDR2 is SNTAGT. This entry is derived from a study of OX40 agonist ivuxolimab in advanced cancers. The rearrangement uses TRBV6-4 and TRBJ2-1, with D unclear. The TCR was taken from an adult with an advanced solid tumor such as melanoma, head and neck, liver or kidney cancer. The sequencing used CD4+ or CD8+ T cells sorted from blood, collected in a trial of the OX40 agonist ivuxolimab. This CDR3 reads CASSDSTTANEQFF. CDR3 bases: TGTGCCAGCAGTGACTCGACGACGGCCAATGAGCAGTTCTTC.